A single sample is the source of the 8 T cell receptor beta chains below, sequenced in a study of identical twins. TCRdb re-analysed the 5' RACE reads in MiXCR, keeping a single row per CDR3 protein. The table shows under 500,000 distinct CDR3 sequences, with approximately 14% occurring only once. The same data also contributed to another study, on yellow fever vaccine responses in identical twins.

Sample: CD4+ T cells sorted from blood. The receptors originated from a young woman in good health.

The chain employs TRBV3-1 and TRBJ1-1; D is unresolved. The V gene's germline CDR1 is LGHDT and CDR2 YNNKEL (reference sequence). V was trimmed by 0 bases and J by 4 bases, leaving 9 bases between them. CDR3 length: 14 residues. The CDR3 coding sequence is TGTGCCAGCAGCCAAGATGGGAGTCGCACTGAAGCTTTCTTT. It codes for CASSQDGSRTEAFF.

This clonotype has just a few counts. The chain carries TRBV20-1 and TRBJ1-2, with 8 bases fitting TRBD1. The CDR3 is 13 amino acids. The trim removed 2 bases at V and 6 bases at J, leaving 5 bases unmatched. Germline CDR1 reads DFQATT; CDR2 reads SNEGSKA (reference sequence). The CDR3 is CSARRRQGNGYTF. The CDR3 DNA sequence: TGCAGTGCTAGACGAAGACAGGGGAATGGCTACACCTTC.

This clonotype was seen at least ten times. This chain uses TRBV28 with TRBJ2-7; 7 nucleotides align to TRBD2. Germline CDR1 reads MDHEN; CDR2 reads SYDVKM. CDR3 length equals 14 residues. V lost 7 bases to trimming and J lost 0 bases; unmatched junction nucleotides: 6. This chain's CDR3 is CASIASGSSYEQYF. DNA for the CDR3: TGTGCCAGCATCGCTAGCGGAAGCTCCTACGAGCAGTACTTC.

In this sample, this clonotype turned up a few times. This chain connects TRBV6-5 to TRBJ1-1; maybe TRBD1 (6 bases). V dropped 2 bases and J dropped 0 bases, with 10 bases sitting between them. Germline V gives CDR1 MNHEY, CDR2 SVGAGI. The CDR3 has 15 residues. In nucleotides, the CDR3 is TGTGCCAGCAGTTACCAAAGGGGGATGAACACTGAAGCTTTCTTT. Its protein is CASSYQRGMNTEAFF.

This clonotype is a singleton in its sample. J is TRBJ2-7 and V is TRBV2, with 8 bases fitting TRBD1. The germline V gene has CDR1 SNHLY and CDR2 FYNNEI. The CDR3 is made up of 18 amino acids. Germline trimming cut 10 bases from V and 1 base from J; bases unmatched to any gene: 21. The CDR3 DNA sequence: TGTGCCATCTGTTCCCGGACAGGGATGGTTGGTAGGTCCTACGAGCAGTACTTC. Its protein is CAICSRTGMVGRSYEQYF.

The V gene is TRBV7-3, the J gene TRBJ2-1; D gene ambiguous. The CDR3 loop spans 13 amino acids. Looked up from germline, CDR1 is SGHTA and CDR2 is FQGTGA. Deletions cut 5 bases from V and 5 bases from J, with 10 bases between. CDR3 in amino acids: CASSRNLHNEQFF. CDR3 sequence (DNA): TGTGCCAGCAGCCGCAATTTACACAATGAGCAGTTCTTC.

This clonotype was counted ten times or more. This chain links TRBV5-1 with TRBJ2-3; 8 nucleotides line up with TRBD2. CDR3 length: 15 residues. Trimming at V came to 4 bases and at J to 4 bases, leaving 8 bases not matched to a gene. In germline, CDR1 is SGHRS, CDR2 YFSETQ. The CDR3 here is CASSPGPGRADTQYF. DNA for the CDR3: TGCGCCAGCAGCCCCGGACCCGGGAGGGCAGATACGCAGTATTTT.

This clonotype was seen a few times. The chain combines TRBV6-2 or TRBV6-3 with TRBJ2-6; tentative D call: TRBD1 (6 bases). The V and J ends lost 2 bases and 0 bases respectively, with 11 bases between them. Germline CDR1 MNHEY, CDR2 SVGEGT. This CDR3 has 17 amino acids. The CDR3: CASSYMTGLSGANVLTF. The CDR3 nucleotides are TGTGCCAGCAGTTACATGACAGGACTCTCTGGGGCCAACGTCCTGACTTTC.